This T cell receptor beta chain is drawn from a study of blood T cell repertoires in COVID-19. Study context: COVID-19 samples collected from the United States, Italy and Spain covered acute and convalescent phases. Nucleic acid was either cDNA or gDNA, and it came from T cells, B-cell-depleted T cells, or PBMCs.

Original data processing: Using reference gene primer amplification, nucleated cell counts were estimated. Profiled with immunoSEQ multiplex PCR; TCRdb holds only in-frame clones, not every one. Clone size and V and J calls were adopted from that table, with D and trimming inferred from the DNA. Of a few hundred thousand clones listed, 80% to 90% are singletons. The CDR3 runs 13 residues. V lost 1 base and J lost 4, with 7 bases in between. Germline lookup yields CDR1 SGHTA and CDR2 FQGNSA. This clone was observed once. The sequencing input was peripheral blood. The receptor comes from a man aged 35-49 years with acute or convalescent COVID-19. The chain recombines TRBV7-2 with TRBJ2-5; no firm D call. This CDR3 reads CASSLGLRETQYF. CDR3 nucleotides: TGTGCCAGCAGCTTAGGTCTCCGAGAGACCCAGTACTTC.